This T cell receptor beta chain was sequenced for a study of blood T cell repertoires in COVID-19. Study-level information: Both acute and convalescent COVID-19 samples were obtained from the United States, Italy and Spain. Nucleic acid was either cDNA or gDNA, and it came from T cells, B-cell-depleted T cells, or PBMCs.

This CDR3 contains 15 residues. Germline CDR1 is SGDLS and CDR2 is YYNGEE. Trimming pared 0 bases from V and 1 base from J, leaving 11 bases between. Per the authors' pipeline: For nucleated cells, counts were estimated from reference gene primer amplification. TCRdb's table, derived via immunoSEQ multiplex PCR, lists solely in-frame clones and lacks some. V, J and clone size were drawn from that table, and D and trimming were deduced from the DNA. The table has approximately 110,000 clones, 85% to 90% seen once; the top ten hold about 0.9%. This sequence was found in a woman between 50 and 59 years old with active or convalescent COVID-19. V gene TRBV9 combines with J gene TRBJ2-7; TRBD2 is a possible D gene (5 bases). The sample taken for sequencing was peripheral blood. Here the CDR3 reads CASSVGTGLSYEQYF. CDR3 DNA sequence: TGTGCCAGCAGCGTAGGCACTGGACTGTCCTACGAGCAGTACTTC. Complete variable domain (other parts from reference TRBV9 and TRBJ2-7): DSGVTQTPKHLITATGQRVTLRCSPRSGDLSVYWYQQSLDQGLQFLIQYYNGEERAKGNILERFSAQQFPDLHSELNLSSLELGDSALYFCASSVGTGLSYEQYFGPGTRLTVT.